The T cell receptor beta chain under discussion was sequenced for a study of T-cell reconstitution after alpha-beta-depleted transplantation in children. Researchers prepared the TCRbeta library using unique molecular identifiers, the study reports. TCRdb called the PCR reads again in MiXCR, with one record for every CDR3 protein. The sample lists around 250,000 distinct CDR3 sequences, around 7.8% seen once, with less than 8% in the top ten. The CDR3 runs 15 residues. CDR1 MNHEY and CDR2 SVGAGI come from the germline V gene. Trimming took 2 bases from V and 2 from J, leaving 11 bases between them. This clonotype came up many times.

The chain uses TRBV6-5 and TRBJ2-3; D could derive from TRBD1 or TRBD2 (6 bases each). The sample here was PBMCs, mostly from graft donor cells, taken 180 days after TCRalphabeta/CD19-depleted stem cell transplant. This receptor was obtained from a male patient between 10 and 17 years old who had a stem cell transplant for acute lymphoblastic leukemia, so the T cells may come from the graft donor. CDR3 loop: CASSYRGANTDTQYF. DNA of the CDR3: TGTGCCAGCAGTTACAGGGGGGCCAACACAGATACGCAGTATTTT.